Each of the 17 T cell receptor beta chains below was sequenced from the same sample in a study of T cells in Graves' hyperthyroidism and ophthalmopathy. Amplification of TCR beta CDR3 regions was performed using RNA transcripts as template. The TCR CDR3 was amplified in a first-round RT-PCR using the HTBI primer set. TCRdb independently ran MiXCR on the multiplex PCR reads; one entry per CDR3 protein. The table shows 600,000 or so distinct CDR3 sequences, with 46% occurring only once. The sequenced sample was peripheral blood or thyroid tissue (not recorded which). These receptors were collected from a woman aged 18-29 years with Graves' hyperthyroidism.

The V gene is TRBV11-2, the J gene TRBJ1-2; TRBD1 might be the D (5 bases). CDR3 length equals 14 residues. CDR1 is SGHAT and CDR2 is FQNNGV in the germline V gene. The ends were cut back, 5 bases at V and 4 bases at J, with 14 bases in the middle. The CDR3 bases are TGTGCCAGCAGCCCTCGGACAACCAGCTATGGCTACACCTTC. Translation gives CASSPRTTSYGYTF.

The chain has TRBV2 and TRBJ2-3; possibly TRBD1 for D (6 bases). The CDR3 spans 15 residues. V was trimmed by 6 bases and J by 0 bases, leaving 13 bases between them. Germline V gives CDR1 SNHLY, CDR2 FYNNEI. The CDR3 region is CASSQGGSSTDTQYF. CDR3 nucleotide sequence: TGTGCCAGCAGCCAAGGGGGTTCTAGCACAGATACGCAGTATTTT.

In this sample, this clonotype turned up many times. The CDR3 here is CAISAGTPNEKLFF. In DNA, the CDR3 is TGTGCCATCAGCGCCGGGACCCCCAATGAAAAACTGTTTTTT. The chain uses TRBV10-3 and TRBJ1-4, with D perhaps matching TRBD1 (5 bases). V lost 6 bases, J lost 5 bases, and 13 bases lay in between. The V gene's germline CDR1 is ENHRY and CDR2 SYGVKD. This CDR3 comprises 14 residues.

J is TRBJ2-2 and V is TRBV20-1; D assignment may be TRBD1 or TRBD2 (5 bases each). Germline lookup yields CDR1 DFQATT and CDR2 SNEGSKA (reference sequence). The ends were cut back, 2 bases at V and 5 bases at J, with 18 bases in the middle. The CDR3 is made up of 16 amino acids. The CDR3 coding sequence is TGCAGTGCTAGAATGGTGGGACGAGCCTTTACCGGGGAGCTGTTTTTT. This encodes CSARMVGRAFTGELFF.

This clonotype has only a few counts. The chain carries TRBV13 and TRBJ1-1; D call uncertain. The CDR3 sequence is 11 residues long. The V gene's germline CDR1 is PRHDT and CDR2 FYEKMQ (reference sequence). The V end was cut by 7 bases, the J end by 10 bases, with 13 bases between. In DNA form, the CDR3 reads TGTGCCAGCACCTCGGGCCGGGGAGCTTTCTTT. Encoded protein: CASTSGRGAFF.

This clonotype was observed many times. This chain links TRBV7-8 with TRBJ1-2; D gene uncertain. V lost 5 bases and J lost 7, with 20 bases in between. Per germline, CDR1 SGHVS and CDR2 FQNEAQ. This CDR3 contains 15 residues. CDR3 loop: CASSEDALKASGYTF. CDR3 DNA sequence: TGTGCCAGCAGCGAAGACGCACTCAAAGCGTCTGGCTACACCTTC.

At least ten counts were recorded for this clonotype. This chain joins TRBV10-3 and TRBJ1-3; D call uncertain. This CDR3 region has 13 residues. Germline CDR1 ENHRY, CDR2 SYGVKD. The ends were cut back, 7 bases at V and 3 bases at J, with 10 bases in the middle. The DNA for the CDR3 is TGTGCCATCACCGGGGTGAATGGAAACACCATATATTTT. It specifies CAITGVNGNTIYF.

This clonotype occurred a few times. The chain employs TRBV7-9 and TRBJ1-2, with D possibly being TRBD1 (6 bases). Germline V lookup: CDR1 SEHNR, CDR2 FQNEAQ (reference sequence). The CDR3 runs 14 residues. The ends were cut back, 2 bases at V and 4 bases at J, with 11 bases in the middle. The CDR3 is CASSLPGGGYGYTF. The CDR3 DNA is TGTGCCAGCAGCTTACCGGGAGGGGGCTATGGCTACACCTTC. The full variable domain, its missing parts supplied by reference TRBV7-9 and TRBJ1-2, is DTGVSQNPRHKITKRGQNVTFRCDPISEHNRLYWYRQTLGQGPEFLTYFQNEAQLEKSRLLSDRFSAERPKGSFSTLEIQRTEQGDSAMYLCASSLPGGGYGYTFGSGTRLTVV.

The rearrangement uses TRBV20-1 and TRBJ2-7; tentative D call: TRBD2 (6 bases). This CDR3 spans 14 amino acids. Trimming shortened V by 6 bases and J by 2 bases, and 17 bases separated the two germline ends. Per germline, CDR1 DFQATT and CDR2 SNEGSKA (reference sequence). CDR3 amino acids: CSAVPRTNAYEQYF. Written as DNA, the CDR3 is TGCAGTGCCGTCCCCCGGACTAACGCCTACGAGCAGTACTTC.

This rearrangement joins TRBV10-3 to TRBJ2-2; D is perhaps TRBD1 or TRBD2 (6 bases each). The germline gives CDR1 ENHRY, CDR2 SYGVKD. V lost 7 bases to trimming and J lost 4 bases, with 16 bases between them. The CDR3 runs 15 residues. The CDR3 DNA reads TGTGCCATCACCCAAGGGGGAGCGGGCACCGGGGAGCTGTTTTTT. Protein product: CAITQGGAGTGELFF.

In the case of this clonotype: A read error may be the cause here, since a much bigger clone is one base away. The V call is TRBV7-2, the J call TRBJ2-5; either TRBD1 or TRBD2 may supply D (5 bases each). Germline V lookup: CDR1 SGHTA, CDR2 FQGNSA. This CDR3 spans 14 amino acids. Between the trimmed V and J ends, which lost 5 bases and 2 bases, there was a span of 12 bases. The CDR3: CASSPGRSQETQYF. The CDR3 region has the DNA TGTGCCAGCAGCCCGGGACGGAGTCAAGAGACCCAGTACTTC.

V is TRBV19 and J is TRBJ1-5, with a weak D call TRBD1 (6 bases). The V end lost 5 bases, the J end lost 2 bases, and 16 bases lay between the germline ends. This CDR3 is 16 amino acids long. CDR1 is LNHDA and CDR2 is SQIVND in the germline V gene (reference sequence). CDR3 sequence: CASSLTTGAGNQPQHF. CDR3 coding DNA: TGTGCCAGTAGTCTCACGACAGGAGCGGGCAATCAGCCCCAGCATTTT.

This clonotype was detected ten times or more. The chain combines TRBV10-3 with TRBJ1-4; D gene uncertain. This CDR3 is 13 amino acids long. The V and J ends lost 3 bases and 7 bases respectively, with 9 bases between them. Germline V gene sequence: CDR1 ENHRY, CDR2 SYGVKD. DNA of the CDR3: TGTGCCATCAGTGAAGCAGCGGGTGAAAAACTGTTTTTT. Translated: CAISEAAGEKLFF.

The chain joins TRBV2 to TRBJ2-6; D possibly corresponds to TRBD1 (6 bases). The CDR3 is 16 residues long. Trimming left V 6 bases short and J 1 base short, with 13 bases between. Germline CDR1 SNHLY, CDR2 FYNNEI. The CDR3: CASRKGEASGANVLTF. In nucleotides, the CDR3 is TGTGCCAGCAGGAAGGGGGAAGCTTCTGGGGCCAACGTCCTGACTTTC.

This CDR3 is CSALTSGRSEQYF. CDR3 nucleotide sequence: TGCAGTGCTCTGACTAGCGGGAGAAGCGAGCAGTACTTC. This chain links TRBV20-1 with TRBJ2-7; TRBD2 matches 12 bases. Looked up from germline, CDR1 is DFQATT and CDR2 is SNEGSKA (reference sequence). J lost 6 bases, V lost 5 bases, and 5 bases had no gene match. CDR3 length: 13 residues.

At least ten counts were recorded for this clonotype. V is TRBV7-8 and J is TRBJ1-4; D perhaps matches TRBD1 (6 bases). V was cut by 8 bases and J by 0 bases, with 13 bases left in between. In germline, CDR1 is SGHVS, CDR2 FQNEAQ. The CDR3 totals 15 residues. CDR3 bases: TGTGCCAGCGTTACAGGGTTTGCAACTAATGAAAAACTGTTTTTT. This translates into CASVTGFATNEKLFF.

A few counts support this clonotype. The chain employs TRBV2 and TRBJ2-7, with D possibly being TRBD2 (6 bases). Trimming shortened V by 11 bases and J by 6 bases, and 26 bases separated the two germline ends. Germline values: CDR1 SNHLY, CDR2 FYNNEI. The CDR3 has 15 residues. CDR3 bases: TGTGCCGTTGGGGTGGCGGGGCCGACCTCTGTCGAGCAGTACTTC. This gives the protein CAVGVAGPTSVEQYF.